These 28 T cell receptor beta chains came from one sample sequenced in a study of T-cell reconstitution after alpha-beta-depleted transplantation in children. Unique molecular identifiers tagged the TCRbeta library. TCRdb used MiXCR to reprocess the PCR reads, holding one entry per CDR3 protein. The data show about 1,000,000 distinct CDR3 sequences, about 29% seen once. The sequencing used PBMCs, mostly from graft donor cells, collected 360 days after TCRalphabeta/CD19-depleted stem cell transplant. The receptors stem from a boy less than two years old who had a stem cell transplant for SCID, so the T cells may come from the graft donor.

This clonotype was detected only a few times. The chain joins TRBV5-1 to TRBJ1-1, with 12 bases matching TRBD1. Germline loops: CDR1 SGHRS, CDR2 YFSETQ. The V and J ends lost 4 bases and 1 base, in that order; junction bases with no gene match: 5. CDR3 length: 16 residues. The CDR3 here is CASSVGQGAENTEAFF. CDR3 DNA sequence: TGCGCCAGCAGCGTGGGACAGGGGGCAGAGAACACTGAAGCTTTCTTT.

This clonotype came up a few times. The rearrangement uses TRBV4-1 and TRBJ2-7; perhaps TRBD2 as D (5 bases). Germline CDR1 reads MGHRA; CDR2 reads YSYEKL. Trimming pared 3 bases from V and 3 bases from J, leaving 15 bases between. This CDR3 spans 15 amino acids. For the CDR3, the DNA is TGCGCCAGCAGCCAGATATCGGCTAGCAGCTACGAGCAGTACTTC. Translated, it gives CASSQISASSYEQYF.

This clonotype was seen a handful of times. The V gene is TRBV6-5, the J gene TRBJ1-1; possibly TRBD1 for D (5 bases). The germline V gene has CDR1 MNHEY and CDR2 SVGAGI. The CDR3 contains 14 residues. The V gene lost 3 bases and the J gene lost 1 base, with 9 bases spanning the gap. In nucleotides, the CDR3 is TGTGCCAGCAGTTATCACCAGGGGAACACTGAAGCTTTCTTT. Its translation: CASSYHQGNTEAFF.

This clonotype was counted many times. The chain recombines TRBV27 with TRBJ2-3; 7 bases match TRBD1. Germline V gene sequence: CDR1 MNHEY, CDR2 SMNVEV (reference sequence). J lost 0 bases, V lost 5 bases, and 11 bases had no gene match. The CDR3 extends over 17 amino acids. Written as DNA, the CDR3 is TGTGCCAGCAGTCCGAACCCGGGACAGCCTAGCACAGATACGCAGTATTTT. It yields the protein CASSPNPGQPSTDTQYF.

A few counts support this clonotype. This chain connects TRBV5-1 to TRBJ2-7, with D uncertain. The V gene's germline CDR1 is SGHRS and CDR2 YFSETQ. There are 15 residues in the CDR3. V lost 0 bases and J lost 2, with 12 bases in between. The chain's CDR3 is CASSLGLGPAYEQYF. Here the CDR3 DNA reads TGCGCCAGCAGCTTGGGTTTAGGTCCAGCCTACGAGCAGTACTTC.

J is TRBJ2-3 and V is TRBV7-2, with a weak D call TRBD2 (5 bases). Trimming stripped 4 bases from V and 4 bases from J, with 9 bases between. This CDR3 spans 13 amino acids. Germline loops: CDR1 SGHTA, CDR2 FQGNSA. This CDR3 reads CASSSSNADTQYF. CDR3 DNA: TGTGCCAGCAGCTCTAGCAATGCAGATACGCAGTATTTT.

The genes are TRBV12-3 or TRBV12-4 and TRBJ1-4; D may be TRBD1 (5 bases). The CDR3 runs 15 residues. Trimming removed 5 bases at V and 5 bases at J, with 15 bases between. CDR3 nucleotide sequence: TGTGCCAGCAGTCCCTCCGGGACCAGGAATGAAAAACTGTTTTTT. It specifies CASSPSGTRNEKLFF.

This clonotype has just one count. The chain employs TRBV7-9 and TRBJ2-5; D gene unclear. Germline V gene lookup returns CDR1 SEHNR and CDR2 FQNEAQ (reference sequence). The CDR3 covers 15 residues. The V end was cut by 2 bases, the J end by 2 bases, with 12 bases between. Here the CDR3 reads CASSLLGWAQETQYF. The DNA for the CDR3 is TGTGCCAGCAGCTTATTAGGCTGGGCACAAGAGACCCAGTACTTC.

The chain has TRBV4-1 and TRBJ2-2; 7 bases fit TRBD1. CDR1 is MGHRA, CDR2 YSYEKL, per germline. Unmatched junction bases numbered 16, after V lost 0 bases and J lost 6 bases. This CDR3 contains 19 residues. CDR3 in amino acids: CASSQDGGDRAVRAGELFF. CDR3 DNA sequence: TGCGCCAGCAGCCAAGACGGAGGAGACAGGGCGGTTCGAGCCGGGGAGCTGTTTTTT.

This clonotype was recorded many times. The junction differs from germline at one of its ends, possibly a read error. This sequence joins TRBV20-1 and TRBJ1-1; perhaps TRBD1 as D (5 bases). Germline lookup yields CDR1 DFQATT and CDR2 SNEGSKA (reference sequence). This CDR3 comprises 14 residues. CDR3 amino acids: CSATGGRMKTEAFF. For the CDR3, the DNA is TGCAGTGCAACGGGGGGTAGGATGAAAACTGAAGCTTTCTTT.

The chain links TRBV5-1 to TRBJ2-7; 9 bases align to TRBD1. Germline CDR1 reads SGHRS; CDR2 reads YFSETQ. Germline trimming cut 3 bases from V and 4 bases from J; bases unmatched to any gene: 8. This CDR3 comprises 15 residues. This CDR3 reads CASSYSGTGKYEQYF. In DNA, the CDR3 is TGCGCCAGCAGCTACTCCGGGACAGGGAAATACGAGCAGTACTTC.

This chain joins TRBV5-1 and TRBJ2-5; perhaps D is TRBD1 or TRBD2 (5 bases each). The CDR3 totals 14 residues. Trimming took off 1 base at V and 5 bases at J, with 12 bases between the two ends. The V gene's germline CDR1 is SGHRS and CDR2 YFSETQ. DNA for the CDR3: TGCGCCAGCAGCTTGAGGGACGCTGCCGAGACCCAGTACTTC. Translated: CASSLRDAAETQYF.

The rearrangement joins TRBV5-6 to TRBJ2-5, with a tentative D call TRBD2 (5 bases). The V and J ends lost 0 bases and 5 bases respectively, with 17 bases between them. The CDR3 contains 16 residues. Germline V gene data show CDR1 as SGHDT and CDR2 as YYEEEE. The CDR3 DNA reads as TGTGCCAGCAGCTTGGTAGGGAGTTGGGGTGAGGAGACCCAGTACTTC. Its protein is CASSLVGSWGEETQYF.

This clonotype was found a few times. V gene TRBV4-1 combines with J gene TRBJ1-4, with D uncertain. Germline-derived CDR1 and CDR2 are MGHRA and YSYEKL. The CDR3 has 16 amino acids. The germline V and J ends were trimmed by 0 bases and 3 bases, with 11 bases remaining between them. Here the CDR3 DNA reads TGCGCCAGCAGCCAAGAGATCGTCGCGGCTAATGAAAAACTGTTTTTT. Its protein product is CASSQEIVAANEKLFF.

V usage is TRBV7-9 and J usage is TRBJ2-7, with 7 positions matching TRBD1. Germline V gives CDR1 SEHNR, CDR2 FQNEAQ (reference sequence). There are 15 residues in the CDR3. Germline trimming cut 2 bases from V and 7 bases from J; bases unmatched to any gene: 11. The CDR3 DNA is TGTGCCAGCAGCTTACCGACAGGGCTACGGGATGAGCAGTACTTC. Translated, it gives CASSLPTGLRDEQYF. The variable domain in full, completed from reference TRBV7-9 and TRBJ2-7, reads DTGVSQNPRHKITKRGQNVTFRCDPISEHNRLYWYRQTLGQGPEFLTYFQNEAQLEKSRLLSDRFSAERPKGSFSTLEIQRTEQGDSAMYLCASSLPTGLRDEQYFGPGTRLTVT.

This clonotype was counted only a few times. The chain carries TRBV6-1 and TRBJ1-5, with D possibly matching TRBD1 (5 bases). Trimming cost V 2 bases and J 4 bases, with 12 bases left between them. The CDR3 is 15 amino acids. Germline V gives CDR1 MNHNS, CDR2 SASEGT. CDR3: CASSESGRGNQPQHF. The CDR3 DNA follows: TGTGCCAGCAGTGAATCGGGCCGGGGGAATCAGCCCCAGCATTTT.

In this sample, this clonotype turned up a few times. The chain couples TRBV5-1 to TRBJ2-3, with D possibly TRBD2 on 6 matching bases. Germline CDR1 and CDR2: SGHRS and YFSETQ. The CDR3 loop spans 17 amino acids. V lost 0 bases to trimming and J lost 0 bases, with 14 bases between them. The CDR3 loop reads CASSLGLRLDSTDTQYF. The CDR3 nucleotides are TGCGCCAGCAGCTTGGGTCTCAGACTAGATAGCACAGATACGCAGTATTTT.

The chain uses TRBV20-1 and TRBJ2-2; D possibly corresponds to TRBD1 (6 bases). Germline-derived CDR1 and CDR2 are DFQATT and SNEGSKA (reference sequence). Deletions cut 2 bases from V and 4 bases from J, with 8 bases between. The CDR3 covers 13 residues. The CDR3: CSARKTGTGELFF. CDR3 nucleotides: TGCAGTGCTAGAAAGACAGGCACCGGGGAGCTGTTTTTT.

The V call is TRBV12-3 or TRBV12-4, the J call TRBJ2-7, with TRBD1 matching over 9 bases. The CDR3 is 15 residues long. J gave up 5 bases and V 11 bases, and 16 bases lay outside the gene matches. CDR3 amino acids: CACSEGGTGNNEQYF. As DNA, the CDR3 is TGTGCCTGTTCTGAGGGGGGGACAGGGAACAACGAGCAGTACTTC.

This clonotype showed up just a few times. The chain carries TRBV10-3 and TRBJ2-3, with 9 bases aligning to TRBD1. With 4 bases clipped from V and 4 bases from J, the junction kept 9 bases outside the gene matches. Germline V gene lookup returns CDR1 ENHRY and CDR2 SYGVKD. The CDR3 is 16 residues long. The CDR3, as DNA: TGTGCCATCAGTGCCGGCCCGGGACAGGGTGCAGATACGCAGTATTTT. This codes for CAISAGPGQGADTQYF.

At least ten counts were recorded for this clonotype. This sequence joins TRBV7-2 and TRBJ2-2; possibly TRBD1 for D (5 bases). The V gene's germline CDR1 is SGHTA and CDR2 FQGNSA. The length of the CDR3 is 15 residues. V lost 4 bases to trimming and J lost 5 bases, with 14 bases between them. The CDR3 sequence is CASSSSRVMTGELFF. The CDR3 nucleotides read TGTGCCAGCAGCTCCTCCAGGGTAATGACCGGGGAGCTGTTTTTT.

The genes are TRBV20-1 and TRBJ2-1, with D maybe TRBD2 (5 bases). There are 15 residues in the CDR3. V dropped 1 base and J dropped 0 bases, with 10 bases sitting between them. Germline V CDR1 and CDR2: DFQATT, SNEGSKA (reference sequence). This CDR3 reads CSARGGVSSYNEQFF. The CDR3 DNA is TGCAGTGCTAGAGGGGGAGTGAGCTCCTACAATGAGCAGTTCTTC.

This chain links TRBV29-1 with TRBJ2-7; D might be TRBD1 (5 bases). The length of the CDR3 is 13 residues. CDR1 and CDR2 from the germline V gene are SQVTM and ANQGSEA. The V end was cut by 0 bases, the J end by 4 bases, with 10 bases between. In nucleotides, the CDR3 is TGCAGCGTTGAAGATCAGCAGGGTTACGAGCAGTACTTC. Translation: CSVEDQQGYEQYF.

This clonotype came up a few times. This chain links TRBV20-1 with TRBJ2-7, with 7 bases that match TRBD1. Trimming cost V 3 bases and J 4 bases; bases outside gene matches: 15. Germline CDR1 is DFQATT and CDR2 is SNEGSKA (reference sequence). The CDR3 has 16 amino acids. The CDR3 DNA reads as TGCAGTGCTAGTTTCATGTCCGGGGACAGCCCGTACGAGCAGTACTTC. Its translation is CSASFMSGDSPYEQYF.

Here the CDR3 reads CASSSERLAGEETQYF. CDR3 coding DNA: TGCGCCAGCAGCTCTGAACGACTAGCGGGGGAAGAGACCCAGTACTTC. This chain joins TRBV5-1 and TRBJ2-5, with 12 bases fitting TRBD2. CDR1 SGHRS and CDR2 YFSETQ come from the germline V gene. The CDR3 length is 16 residues. V lost 3 bases and J lost 3; bases outside the gene matches: 6.

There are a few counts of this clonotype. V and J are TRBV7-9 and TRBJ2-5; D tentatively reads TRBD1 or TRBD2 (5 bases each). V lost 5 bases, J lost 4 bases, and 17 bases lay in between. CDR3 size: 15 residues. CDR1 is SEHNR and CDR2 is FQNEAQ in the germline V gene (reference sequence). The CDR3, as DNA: TGTGCCAGCAGCACCAGGACACTGGGGAGAGAGACCCAGTACTTC. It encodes CASSTRTLGRETQYF.

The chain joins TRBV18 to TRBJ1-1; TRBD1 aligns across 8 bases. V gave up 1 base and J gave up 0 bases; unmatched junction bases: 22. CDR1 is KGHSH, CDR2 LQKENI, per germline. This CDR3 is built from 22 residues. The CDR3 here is CASSPLGTGPRTTELLNTEAFF. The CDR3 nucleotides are TGTGCCAGCTCACCACTAGGGACAGGCCCAAGAACCACGGAACTTCTGAACACTGAAGCTTTCTTT.

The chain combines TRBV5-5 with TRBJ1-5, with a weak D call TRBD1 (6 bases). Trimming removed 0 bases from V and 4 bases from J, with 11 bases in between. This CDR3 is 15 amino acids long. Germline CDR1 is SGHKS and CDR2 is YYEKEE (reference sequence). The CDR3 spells CASSLAGTRNQPQHF. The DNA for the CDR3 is TGTGCCAGCAGCTTGGCGGGGACACGTAATCAGCCCCAGCATTTT.